This T cell receptor (beta chain) is from a study of PD-L1 blockade in urothelial cancer. Background on the study: Beginning in about 2014, patients received atezolizumab, given as 1,200 mg intravenously every 3 weeks. Blood samples had a median of 141,255 T cells, just under 85,000 unique TCRs, and clonality 0.07 to 0.08.

The CDR3 contains 13 residues. V lost 4 bases and J 0 bases, leaving 4 bases between the germline ends. Germline CDR1 reads SGHTA; CDR2 reads FQGNSA. TCRdb keeps only in-frame clones here, not all; method: immunoSEQ multiplex PCR. The sample records tens of thousands of clones, about 80% being singletons. Time point denoted: pretreatment peripheral blood. A single count supports this clone. The chain links TRBV7-2 to TRBJ2-4; D not certain. Sample: PBMCs, taken around atezolizumab (anti-PD-L1) treatment. The source is a man aged 50 to 60 with urothelial cancer. The CDR3 bases are TGTGCCAGCAGCTCACTAGCCAAAAACATTCAGTACTTC. Translated, it gives CASSSLAKNIQYF.